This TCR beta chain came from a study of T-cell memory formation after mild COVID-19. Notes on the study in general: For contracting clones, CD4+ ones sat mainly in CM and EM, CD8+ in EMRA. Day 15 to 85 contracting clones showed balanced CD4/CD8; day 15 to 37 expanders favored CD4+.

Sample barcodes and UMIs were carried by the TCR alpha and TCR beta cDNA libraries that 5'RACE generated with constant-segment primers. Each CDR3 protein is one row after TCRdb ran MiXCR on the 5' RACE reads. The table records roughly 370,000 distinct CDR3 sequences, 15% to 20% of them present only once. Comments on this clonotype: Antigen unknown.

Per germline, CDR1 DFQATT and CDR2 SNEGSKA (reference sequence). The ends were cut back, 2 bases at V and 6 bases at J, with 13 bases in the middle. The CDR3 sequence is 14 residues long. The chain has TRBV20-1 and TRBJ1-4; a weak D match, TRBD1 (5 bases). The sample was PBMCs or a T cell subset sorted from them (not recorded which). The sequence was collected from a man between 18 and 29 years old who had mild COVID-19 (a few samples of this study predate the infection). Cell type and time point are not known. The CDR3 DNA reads TGCAGTGCTAGACCAAGACAGTTGTATGAAAAACTGTTTTTT. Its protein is CSARPRQLYEKLFF.